This T cell receptor beta chain emerged from a study of PD-L1 blockade in urothelial cancer. Overall study: Beginning in the mid-2010s, patients received atezolizumab, given as 1,200 mg intravenously every 3 weeks.

The CDR3 is 14 residues long. Germline V lookup: CDR1 SGDLS, CDR2 YYNGEE. V lost 4 bases, J lost 4 bases, and 4 bases stayed unmatched. TCRdb's copy holds only in-frame clones and misses some; the assay was immunoSEQ multiplex PCR. The data contain approximately 100,000 clones, 70% to 90% of them singletons. Per-patient samples, pretreatment and on-treatment, numbered 1 to 8. The chain combines TRBV9 with TRBJ2-1; TRBD2 agrees at 8 bases. This sample comprised PBMCs, obtained around atezolizumab (anti-PD-L1) treatment. This TCR derives from a man in his forties or fifties with urothelial cancer. The CDR3 DNA reads as TGTGCCAGCAGCCCGCGACTAGCGTACAATGAGCAGTTCTTC. This codes for CASSPRLAYNEQFF.